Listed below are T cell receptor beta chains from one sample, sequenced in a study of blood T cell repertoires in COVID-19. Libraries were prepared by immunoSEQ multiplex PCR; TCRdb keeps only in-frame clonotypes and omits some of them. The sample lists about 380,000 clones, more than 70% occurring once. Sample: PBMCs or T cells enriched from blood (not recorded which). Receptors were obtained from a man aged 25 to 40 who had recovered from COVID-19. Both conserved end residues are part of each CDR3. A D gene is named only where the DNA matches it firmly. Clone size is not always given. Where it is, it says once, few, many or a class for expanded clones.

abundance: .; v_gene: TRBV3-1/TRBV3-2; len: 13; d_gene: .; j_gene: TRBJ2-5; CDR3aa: CASSQPGAATQYF; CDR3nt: TGTGCCAGCAGCCAGCCTGGGGCGGCAACCCAGTACTTC
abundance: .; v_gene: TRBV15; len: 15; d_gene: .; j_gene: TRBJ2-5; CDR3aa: CATSRKTATQETQYF; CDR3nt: TGTGCCACCAGCAGAAAGACAGCAACCCAAGAGACCCAGTACTTC
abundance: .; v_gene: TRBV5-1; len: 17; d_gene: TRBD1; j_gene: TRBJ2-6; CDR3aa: CASSLEQGPSGANVLTF; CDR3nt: TGCGCCAGCAGCTTGGAACAGGGGCCCTCTGGGGCCAACGTCCTGACTTTC
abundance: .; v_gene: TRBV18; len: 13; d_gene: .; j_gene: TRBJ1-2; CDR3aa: CASSPPNSKGYTF; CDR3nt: TGTGCCAGCTCACCACCTAACTCTAAGGGCTACACCTTC
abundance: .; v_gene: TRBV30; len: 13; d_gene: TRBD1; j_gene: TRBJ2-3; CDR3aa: CAWDRGGTDTQYF; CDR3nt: TGTGCCTGGGACAGGGGAGGCACAGATACGCAGTATTTT
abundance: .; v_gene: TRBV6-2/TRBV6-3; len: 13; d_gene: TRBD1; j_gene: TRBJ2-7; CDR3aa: CASSTRTGREQYF; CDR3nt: TGTGCCAGCAGCACCCGGACAGGAAGAGAGCAGTACTTC
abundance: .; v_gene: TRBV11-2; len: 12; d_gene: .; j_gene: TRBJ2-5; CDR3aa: CASSLDGPTQYF; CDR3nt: TGTGCCAGCAGCTTAGATGGCCCTACCCAGTACTTC
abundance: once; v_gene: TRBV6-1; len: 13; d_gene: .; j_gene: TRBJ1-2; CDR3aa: CASSEAPGWGYTF; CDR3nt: TGTGCCAGCAGTGAAGCGCCAGGGTGGGGCTACACCTTC
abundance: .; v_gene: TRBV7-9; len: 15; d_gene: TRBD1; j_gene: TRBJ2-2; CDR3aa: CASSLGTGNSGELFF; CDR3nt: TGTGCCAGCAGCTTAGGGACAGGAAACTCCGGGGAGCTGTTTTTT
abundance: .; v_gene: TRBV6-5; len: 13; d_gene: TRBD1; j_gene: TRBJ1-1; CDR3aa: CASRDRGETEAFF; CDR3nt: TGTGCCAGCAGGGACAGGGGAGAGACTGAAGCTTTCTTT
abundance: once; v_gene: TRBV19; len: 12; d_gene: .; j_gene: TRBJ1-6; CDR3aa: CASSIGASPLHF; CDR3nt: TGTGCCAGTAGTATTGGGGCTTCACCCCTCCACTTT
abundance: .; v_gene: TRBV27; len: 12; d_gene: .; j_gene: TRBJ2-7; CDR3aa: CASRQGGYEQYF; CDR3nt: TGTGCCAGCAGGCAGGGTGGCTACGAGCAGTACTTC
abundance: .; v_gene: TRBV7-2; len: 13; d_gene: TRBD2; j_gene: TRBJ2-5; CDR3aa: CASSAGEKETQYF; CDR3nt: TGTGCCAGCAGCGCGGGGGAGAAAGAGACCCAGTACTTC
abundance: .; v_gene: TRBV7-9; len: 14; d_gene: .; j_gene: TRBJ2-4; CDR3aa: CASSLASQGYIQYF; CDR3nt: TGTGCCAGCAGCTTAGCATCTCAGGGATACATTCAGTACTTC
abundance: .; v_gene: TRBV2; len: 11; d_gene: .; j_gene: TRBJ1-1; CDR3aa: CASSQGTEAFF; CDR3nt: TGTGCCAGCAGCCAGGGCACTGAAGCTTTCTTT
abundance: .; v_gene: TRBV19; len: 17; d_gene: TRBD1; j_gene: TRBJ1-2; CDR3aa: CASSGQGVVLSTSGYTF; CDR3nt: TGTGCCAGTAGTGGACAGGGGGTTGTGCTCAGTACGTCTGGCTACACCTTC
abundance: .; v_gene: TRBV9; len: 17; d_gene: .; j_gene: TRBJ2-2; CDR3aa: CASSVAGAPGNTGELFF; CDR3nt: TGTGCCAGCAGCGTAGCTGGGGCCCCCGGGAACACCGGGGAGCTGTTTTTT
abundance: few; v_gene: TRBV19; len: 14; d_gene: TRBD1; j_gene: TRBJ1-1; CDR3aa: CASTPGQGNTEAFF; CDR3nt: TGTGCCAGCACTCCGGGACAGGGAAACACTGAAGCTTTCTTT
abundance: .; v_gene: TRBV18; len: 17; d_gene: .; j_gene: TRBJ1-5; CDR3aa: CASSRIFTSGRDQPQHF; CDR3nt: TGTGCCAGCTCACGAATCTTTACCTCAGGCCGAGATCAGCCCCAGCATTTT
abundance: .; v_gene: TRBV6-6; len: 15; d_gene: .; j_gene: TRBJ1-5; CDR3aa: CASTQLEGINQPQHF; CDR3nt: TGTGCCAGCACCCAGTTGGAGGGAATCAATCAGCCCCAGCATTTT
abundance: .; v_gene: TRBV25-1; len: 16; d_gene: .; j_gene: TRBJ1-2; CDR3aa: CASSETGVGGNYGYTF; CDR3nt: TGTGCCAGCAGTGAAACCGGTGTTGGGGGGAACTATGGCTACACCTTC